Listed below are T cell receptor beta chains from one sample, sequenced in a study of CD8 T cells in ankylosing spondylitis. Each CDR3 protein gets one entry after TCRdb re-called the 5' RACE reads with MiXCR. The sample has about 260,000 distinct CDR3 sequences; 20% to 30% are singletons. The specimen sequenced was blood, either unsorted or a sorted T cell fraction (not recorded which). The receptors derive from a male donor with ankylosing spondylitis or in good health (not recorded which). CDR3s include the opening cysteine and the closing phenylalanine or tryptophan. D genes are given only for firm matches. Part of the rows lack a size; the others show once, few, many or a class for expanded clones.

>TRBJ2-1|TRBV20-1|many|NA
TGCAGTGCACGCGCCCCGGGAACATTAGACGATGAGCAGTTCTTC
CSARAPGTLDDEQFF
>TRBJ2-7|TRBV12-3/TRBV12-4|NA|NA
TGTGCCAGCAGCCCACAGTCTTTGAGCTCCTACGAGCAGTACTTC
CASSPQSLSSYEQYF
>TRBJ2-7|TRBV12-3/TRBV12-4|NA|NA
TGTGCCAGCGCGGGAAGCTACGAGCAGTACTTC
CASAGSYEQYF
>TRBJ2-5|TRBV6-1|many|NA
TGTGCCAGCAGCCTCAGGGATGGAGAGACCCAGTACTTC
CASSLRDGETQYF
>TRBJ2-3|TRBV20-1|few|NA
TGCAGTGCTAGCCCAATCGGGGGCACAGATACGCAGTATTTT
CSASPIGGTDTQYF
>TRBJ2-4|TRBV12-3/TRBV12-4|many|NA
TGTGCCAGCAGATCACAGGCCTTCAAAAACATTCAGTACTTC
CASRSQAFKNIQYF
>TRBJ1-3|TRBV5-1|many|NA
TGCGCCAGCAGCTTTTCAGGGGAGCGTGGAAACACCATATATTTT
CASSFSGERGNTIYF
>TRBJ2-3|TRBV18|few|TRBD1
TGTGCCAGCTCAATGGACAGGAGCACAGATACGCAGTATTTT
CASSMDRSTDTQYF
>TRBJ2-7|TRBV27|NA|NA
TGTGCCAGCAGTTTACAGGGGGGTAGTGGTTCCTACGAGCAGTACTTC
CASSLQGGSGSYEQYF
>TRBJ2-7|TRBV28|many|TRBD1
TGTGCCAGCAGTGACCGGGACAGGGAGTACTTC
CASSDRDREYF
>TRBJ2-1|TRBV2|NA|NA
TGTGCCAGCAGTGTCCGGGGGCCCAGCAATGAGCTGTTCTTC
CASSVRGPSNELFF
>TRBJ1-4|TRBV7-9|few|TRBD1
TGTGCCAGCAGCTTAGGGATGGCGGGACAGGGAAACGAAAAACTGTTTTTT
CASSLGMAGQGNEKLFF
>TRBJ2-3|TRBV7-3|few|TRBD2
TGTGCCAGCAGCCCGAGGACTAGCGGGACGCAGTATTTT
CASSPRTSGTQYF
>TRBJ1-4|TRBV12-3/TRBV12-4|few|NA
TGTGCCAGCAGTTTTTCAGGGTCCGTAGAAAAACTGTTTTTT
CASSFSGSVEKLFF
>TRBJ2-3|TRBV12-3/TRBV12-4|many|TRBD2
TGTGCCAGCAGTTCCCTCCCCCTAGCGGGGGCAGATACGCAGTATTTT
CASSSLPLAGADTQYF
>TRBJ2-1|TRBV6-4|few|NA
TGTGCCAGCAGTGACTCGACGGGGGGCCCCTACAATGAGCAGTTCTTC
CASSDSTGGPYNEQFF